The T cell receptor beta chain under discussion was sequenced for a study of T cells after yellow fever vaccination. Study information: Fractions of limited cellularity were prepared by means of SMART-Seq v4 Ultra Low Input.

Whole-study findings and limits: A small share of clonotypes appeared in both CD4 and CD8 compartments.

V gave up 4 bases and J gave up 0 bases, with 12 bases separating them. Germline lookup yields CDR1 SGHTA and CDR2 FQGNSA. CDR3 size: 15 residues. Only a few counts were recorded for this clonotype. The antigen remains unidentified. 5'RACE template switching generated TCR cDNA, adding a universal primer site and UMIs. Each CDR3 protein gets one entry after TCRdb re-called the 5' RACE reads with MiXCR. Of 200,000 to 300,000 distinct CDR3 sequences in the sample, 6.9% were seen once. This clonotype originated in a man aged 25-45 years who received the YFV17D yellow fever vaccine. The V call is TRBV7-2, the J call TRBJ1-1; D is possibly TRBD1 (5 bases). The sample here was CD4+ T cells sorted from PBMCs, taken 15 days after the yellow fever booster vaccination. The CDR3 DNA sequence: TGTGCCAGCAGCTCGGGGGATCTGATGAACACTGAAGCTTTCTTT. Protein sequence: CASSSGDLMNTEAFF. Full variable domain (rest looked up from reference TRBV7-2 and TRBJ1-1): GAGVSQSPSNKVTEKGKDVELRCDPISGHTALYWYRQSLGQGLEFLIYFQGNSAPDKSGLPSDRFSAERTGGSVSTLTIQRTQQEDSAVYLCASSSGDLMNTEAFFGQGTRLTVV.